The sample holds a few counts of the clone carrying this T cell receptor beta chain. The protocol was immunoSEQ multiplex PCR, while the TCRdb copy is restricted to in-frame clones and leaves out a portion. The data hold 85,000 to 100,000 clones, with 65% to 90% observed a single time. The data were obtained in a study of blood T cell repertoires in COVID-19. Study overall: From T cells, B-cell-depleted T cells, or PBMCs came the material, which was cDNA or gDNA.

The V gene's germline CDR1 is MNHEY and CDR2 SVGEGT. The CDR3 has 22 amino acids. V shed 6 bases, J shed 2 bases, and the junction held 27 bases outside the gene matches. The chain recombines TRBV6-2 or TRBV6-3 with TRBJ2-1; 8 positions match TRBD1. What was sequenced was peripheral blood. This receptor was obtained from a man in his 60s with acute or convalescent COVID-19. The CDR3 sequence: CASSPRIGLWAGGARAYNEQFF. The CDR3 DNA reads TGTGCCAGCAGCCCCCGGATAGGTCTGTGGGCAGGGGGCGCTAGGGCCTACAATGAGCAGTTCTTC.